The text below deals with one T cell receptor (beta chain). The antigen is unknown. The data are from a study of cytomegalovirus exposure and HLA in healthy donors. The wider study: There were 100 million to 130 million unique TCR beta sequences, drawn from about 200 million T cells, in an earlier analysis. Points from the study as a whole: Versus the roughly 670-donor mean, an Asian-associated ancestry cluster reportedly showed fewer N-insertions in a later analysis. Sequencing likely caused a cluster of highly shared sequence variants.

The CDR3 totals 14 residues. V lost 8 bases and J 5 bases, leaving 18 bases between the germline ends. Per the germline V gene, CDR1 is LNHDA and CDR2 is SQIVND (reference sequence). It was with 60 Vbeta and 13 Jbeta primers that the PCR ran. TCRdb's table, derived via immunoSEQ multiplex PCR, lists solely in-frame clones and lacks some. Of around 160,000 clones listed, 60% to 80% are singletons. This chain uses TRBV19 with TRBJ2-5; no definite D call. The specimen sequenced was PBMCs. This TCR was sampled from a middle-aged man in good health and CMV-seropositive. Here the CDR3 reads CASSAAPGSETQYF. The CDR3 bases are TGTGCCAGTTCGGCGGCCCCCGGGTCGGAGACCCAGTACTTC.